The 18 T cell receptor beta chains below were found in one sample sequenced in a study of blood T cell repertoires in COVID-19. Generated by immunoSEQ multiplex PCR, the TCRdb table keeps only in-frame clones and is missing some. The sample carries over 25,000 clones, approximately 83% recorded once. The sample consisted of peripheral blood. These receptors originate from a woman aged 55 to 70 with active COVID-19.

The chain employs TRBV11-2 and TRBJ2-5; D is unresolved. V lost 2 bases to trimming and J lost 4 bases, with 11 bases between them. Germline CDR1 reads SGHAT; CDR2 reads FQNNGV. The CDR3 extends over 14 amino acids. The CDR3 region is CASSLRSYGETQYF. CDR3 DNA: TGTGCCAGCAGCTTACGTAGCTACGGAGAGACCCAGTACTTC.

The chain is built from TRBV5-3 and TRBJ2-7; 8 bases fit TRBD1. TRBV5-3 is noted as an ORF with a role that remains uncertain. The CDR3 totals 20 residues. The V and J ends lost 5 bases and 1 base, in that order; junction bases with no gene match: 23. Written as DNA, the CDR3 is TGTGCCAGAAGTCCTTTCAGGGACAGGACTTTAAGCAACGGGTCCTACGAGCAGTACTTC. Encoded protein: CARSPFRDRTLSNGSYEQYF.

The J gene is TRBJ2-3, the V gene TRBV5-1; 9 bases match TRBD2. Germline CDR1 reads SGHRS; CDR2 reads YFSETQ. There are 17 residues in the CDR3. The junction had 10 bases not matched to a gene; V was cut back by 5 bases and J by 0 bases. The CDR3: CASRRGGTTSSTDTQYF. As DNA, the CDR3 is TGCGCCAGCAGGCGGGGGGGGACCACCTCTAGCACAGATACGCAGTATTTT.

This clone was observed a single time. The chain uses TRBV18 and TRBJ2-1, with 10 positions matching TRBD1. The CDR3 totals 16 residues. Germline V gene data show CDR1 as KGHSH and CDR2 as LQKENI. With V trimmed by 0 bases and J by 7 bases, 6 bases remained unmatched. The CDR3 protein is CASSPPQGQGTNEQFF. DNA for the CDR3: TGTGCCAGCTCACCACCGCAGGGACAGGGGACGAATGAGCAGTTCTTC. Variable domain in full (rest from reference TRBV18 and TRBJ2-1): NAGVMQNPRHLVRRRGQEARLRCSPMKGHSHVYWYRQLPEEGLKFMVYLQKENIIDESGMPKERFSAEFPKEGPSILRIQQVVRGDSAAYFCASSPPQGQGTNEQFFGPGTRLTVL.

The rearrangement uses TRBV5-4 and TRBJ2-7; D might be TRBD1 (5 bases). The CDR3 has 13 residues. In germline, CDR1 is SGHNT, CDR2 YYREEE (reference sequence). Trimming left V 2 bases short and J 1 base short, with 7 bases between. The CDR3 protein is CASSFDRSYEQYF. As DNA, the CDR3 is TGTGCCAGCAGCTTCGACAGATCCTACGAGCAGTACTTC.

J is TRBJ2-7 and V is TRBV28, with 7 bases fitting TRBD1. V was clipped by 6 bases and J by 2 bases; unmatched bases: 10. Germline assignment: CDR1 MDHEN and CDR2 SYDVKM. CDR3 size: 15 residues. The CDR3 spells CASRYRGSRAYEQYF. The CDR3 nucleotides are TGTGCCAGCAGGTACAGGGGATCGCGAGCCTACGAGCAGTACTTC.

V and J are TRBV5-1 and TRBJ2-2; 13 nucleotides agree with TRBD2. The CDR3 consists of 17 residues. The J segment lost 5 bases and the V segment lost 0 bases, leaving 4 bases of the junction unmatched. Looked up from germline, CDR1 is SGHRS and CDR2 is YFSETQ. This chain's CDR3 is CASSLGTSGSSTGELFF. As DNA, the CDR3 is TGCGCCAGCAGCTTGGGGACTAGCGGGAGTTCTACCGGGGAGCTGTTTTTT.

The V call is TRBV18, the J call TRBJ2-7, with 8 bases matching TRBD1. Trimming removed 2 bases from V and 6 bases from J; junction bases left unmatched: 0. Germline CDR1 is KGHSH and CDR2 is LQKENI. CDR3 size: 12 residues. DNA of the CDR3: TGTGCCAGCTCACCAGACAGGGGCGAGCAGTACTTC. Translation: CASSPDRGEQYF. Based on the CDR3 plus reference TRBV18 and TRBJ2-7, the full variable domain is NAGVMQNPRHLVRRRGQEARLRCSPMKGHSHVYWYRQLPEEGLKFMVYLQKENIIDESGMPKERFSAEFPKEGPSILRIQQVVRGDSAAYFCASSPDRGEQYFGPGTRLTVT.

This clone was observed once. The chain recombines TRBV28 with TRBJ2-1; no firm D call. This CDR3 has 17 residues. CDR1 is MDHEN, CDR2 SYDVKM, per germline. Trimming took off 4 bases at V and 0 bases at J, with 16 bases between the two ends. CDR3 residues: CASSSLLTASSYNEQFF. In DNA form, the CDR3 reads TGTGCCAGCAGTTCCCTACTCACAGCCAGCTCCTACAATGAGCAGTTCTTC.

This clone showed up just a few times. The chain joins TRBV5-1 to TRBJ2-2; TRBD1 matches 7 bases. The length of the CDR3 is 17 residues. V lost 2 bases to trimming and J lost 1 base; unmatched junction nucleotides: 8. Per the germline V gene, CDR1 is SGHRS and CDR2 is YFSETQ. CDR3: CASSFNRGIGNTGELFF. Written as DNA, the CDR3 is TGCGCCAGCAGCTTTAACAGGGGAATCGGGAACACCGGGGAGCTGTTTTTT.

The CDR3 protein is CASSRTGQSYNEQFF. The DNA for the CDR3 is TGTGCCAGCAGTAGAACAGGGCAATCCTACAATGAGCAGTTCTTC. This chain uses TRBV28 with TRBJ2-1; D is perhaps TRBD1 (6 bases). Germline-derived CDR1 and CDR2 are MDHEN and SYDVKM. V was clipped by 5 bases and J by 1 base, with 12 bases between them. The CDR3 is 15 amino acids.

The chain employs TRBV9 and TRBJ1-6; D perhaps matches TRBD1 (5 bases). This CDR3 is 14 amino acids long. V lost 5 bases to trimming and J lost 10 bases, with 16 bases between them. The germline gives CDR1 SGDLS, CDR2 YYNGEE. The CDR3 coding sequence is TGTGCCAGCAGGAGCGGGACGGTCGGGTCACCCCTCCACTTT. Its protein product is CASRSGTVGSPLHF.

Only one count was recorded for this clone. The chain combines TRBV7-2 with TRBJ2-1; 9 bases are a match to TRBD1. The CDR3 contains 15 residues. Germline V gives CDR1 SGHTA, CDR2 FQGNSA. J lost 1 base, V lost 4 bases, and 2 bases had no gene match. The CDR3 nucleotides are TGTGCCAGCAGCTCGGGACAGGGTTCCTACAATGAGCAGTTCTTC. As protein: CASSSGQGSYNEQFF.

The V and J genes are TRBV28 and TRBJ2-5; TRBD2 agrees at 11 bases. The CDR3 consists of 16 residues. J gave up 4 bases and V 3 bases, and 7 bases lay outside the gene matches. CDR1 is MDHEN, CDR2 SYDVKM, per germline. CDR3 bases: TGTGCCAGCAGTTTTGAACTAGCGGGGGAGGGAGAGACCCAGTACTTC. It translates to CASSFELAGEGETQYF. The complete variable domain, with remaining parts taken from reference TRBV28 and TRBJ2-5, reads DVKVTQSSRYLVKRTGEKVFLECVQDMDHENMFWYRQDPGLGLRLIYFSYDVKMKEKGDIPEGYSVSREKKERFSLILESASTNQTSMYLCASSFELAGEGETQYFGPGTRLLVL.

V gene TRBV28 combines with J gene TRBJ2-6, with no clear D. Deletions cut 3 bases from V and 7 bases from J, with 10 bases between. Germline CDR1 reads MDHEN; CDR2 reads SYDVKM. CDR3 length: 14 amino acids. CDR3: CASSFLDGANVLTF. For the CDR3, the DNA is TGTGCCAGCAGTTTTCTAGACGGAGCCAACGTCCTGACTTTC. The full variable domain, its missing parts supplied by reference TRBV28 and TRBJ2-6, is DVKVTQSSRYLVKRTGEKVFLECVQDMDHENMFWYRQDPGLGLRLIYFSYDVKMKEKGDIPEGYSVSREKKERFSLILESASTNQTSMYLCASSFLDGANVLTFGAGSRLTVL.

The chain has TRBV7-2 and TRBJ1-2, with a tentative D call TRBD1 (5 bases). Trimming stripped 0 bases from V and 2 bases from J, with 10 bases between. Germline V gives CDR1 SGHTA, CDR2 FQGNSA. This CDR3 contains 15 residues. CDR3 bases: TGTGCCAGCAGCTTAGCTTCGAGACAGAACTATGGCTACACCTTC. Encoded protein: CASSLASRQNYGYTF.

The CDR3 loop reads CASSNGQGGYTF. In DNA, the CDR3 is TGTGCCAGCAGCAATGGACAGGGCGGCTACACCTTC. The V gene is TRBV6-5, the J gene TRBJ1-2; TRBD1 agrees at 8 bases. The ends lost 6 bases at V and 8 bases at J; junction bases unmatched: 5. Germline CDR1 MNHEY, CDR2 SVGAGI. The CDR3 extends over 12 amino acids.

This clone came up once. The chain has TRBV7-8 and TRBJ2-5, with a weak D call TRBD2 (5 bases). Looked up from germline, CDR1 is SGHVS and CDR2 is FQNEAQ. Trimming removed 5 bases at V and 4 bases at J, with 20 bases between. The CDR3 totals 16 residues. The CDR3 region has the DNA TGTGCCAGCAGCCGTTATGGGGAGCTGGAGGTAGAGACCCAGTACTTC. Protein product: CASSRYGELEVETQYF.